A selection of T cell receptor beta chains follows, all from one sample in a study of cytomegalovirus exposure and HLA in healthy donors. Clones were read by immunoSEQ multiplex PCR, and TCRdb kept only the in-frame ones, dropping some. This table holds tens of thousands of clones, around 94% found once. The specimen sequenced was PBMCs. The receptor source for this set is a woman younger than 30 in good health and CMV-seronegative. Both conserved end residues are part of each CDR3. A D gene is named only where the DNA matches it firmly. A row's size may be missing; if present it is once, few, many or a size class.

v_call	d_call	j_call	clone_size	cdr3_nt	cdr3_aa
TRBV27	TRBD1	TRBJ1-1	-	TGTGCCAGCCTATCATCCGGGACAGGGGAGTCGGGAGCTTTCTTT	CASLSSGTGESGAFF
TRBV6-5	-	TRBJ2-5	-	TGTGCCAGCAGTTACGGGCAGGAGGTTGAGACCCAGTACTTC	CASSYGQEVETQYF
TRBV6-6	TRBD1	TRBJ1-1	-	TGTGCCAGCAGTTACGCCGGGGACAGCACTGAAGCTTTCTTT	CASSYAGDSTEAFF
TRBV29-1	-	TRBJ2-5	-	TGCAGCGTTGACGGTCTAGAACAAGAGACCCAGTACTTC	CSVDGLEQETQYF
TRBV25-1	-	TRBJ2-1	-	TGTGCCAGCAGTGCCAACAATGAGCAGTTCTTC	CASSANNEQFF
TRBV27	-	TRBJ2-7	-	TGTGCCAGCAGTTTGACAGTTTTTTCCTACGAGCAGTACTTC	CASSLTVFSYEQYF
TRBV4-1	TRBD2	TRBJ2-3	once	TGCGCCAGCAGCCAAGATTTTAATCCTAGCGGGAGGGCCGATACGCAGTATTTT	CASSQDFNPSGRADTQYF
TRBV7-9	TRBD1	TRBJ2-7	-	TGTGCCAGCAGCTCGAGCGACAGGGGTTCGTACTTC	CASSSSDRGSYF
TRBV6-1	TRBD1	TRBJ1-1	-	TGTGCCAGCAGTGAAGCCCCAGGGGCAGGGGGTTACACTGAAGCTTTCTTT	CASSEAPGAGGYTEAFF
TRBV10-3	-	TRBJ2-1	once	TGTGCCACCGTGGGACAAGGTGACAATGAGCAGTTCTTC	CATVGQGDNEQFF
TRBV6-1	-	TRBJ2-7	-	TGTGCCAGCAGAAAATGGGACTCAAACTCCTACGAGCAGTACTTC	CASRKWDSNSYEQYF
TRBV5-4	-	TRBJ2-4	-	TGTGCCAGCAGCTTGGGACAGGAAGACATTCAGTACTTC	CASSLGQEDIQYF
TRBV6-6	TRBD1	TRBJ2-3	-	TGTGCCAGCAGCGACCTAGGACAGGCTAGCACAGATACGCAGTATTTT	CASSDLGQASTDTQYF
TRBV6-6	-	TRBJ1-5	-	TGTGCCAGCAGTTACACAGCAGGGTTCAATCAGCCCCAGCATTTT	CASSYTAGFNQPQHF
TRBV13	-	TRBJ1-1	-	TGTGCCAGCAGCTTATATGTCTGGATAGACAGGACGAACACTGAAGCTTTCTTT	CASSLYVWIDRTNTEAFF
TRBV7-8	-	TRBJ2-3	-	TGTGCCAGCAGCGCGAGGACTGTGACAGATACGCAGTATTTT	CASSARTVTDTQYF
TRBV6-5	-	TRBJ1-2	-	TGTGCCAGCAGTCGCAGGGAAGCCAGTGGCTACACCTTC	CASSRREASGYTF
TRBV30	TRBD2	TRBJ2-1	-	TGTGCCTGGAAGGGACTAGCGGGAGGGGGTAGCAATGAGCAGTTCTTC	CAWKGLAGGGSNEQFF
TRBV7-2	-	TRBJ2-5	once	TGTGCCAGCAGCTCTGGGGCCTCAGAGACCCAGTACTTC	CASSSGASETQYF
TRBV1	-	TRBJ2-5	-	TGCACCAGCAGCCAAGCTCCGGGACTAGATAAAGAGACCCAGTACTTC	CTSSQAPGLDKETQYF
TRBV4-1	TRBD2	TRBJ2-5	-	TGCGCCAGCAGCCAAGAACTAGCGGGGCGTCAAGAGACCCAGTACTTC	CASSQELAGRQETQYF
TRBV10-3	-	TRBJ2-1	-	TGTGCCACCAAACCCACGGTTGAGGACAATGAGCAGTTCTTC	CATKPTVEDNEQFF
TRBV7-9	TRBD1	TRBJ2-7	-	TGTGCCAGCAGCGACAGGGGTCTTGTCTACGAGCAGTACTTC	CASSDRGLVYEQYF
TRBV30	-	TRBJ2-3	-	TGTGCCTGGAGTTTAGGAGGCACAGATACGCAGTATTTT	CAWSLGGTDTQYF
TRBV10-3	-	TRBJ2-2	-	TGTGCCATCAGTGAGTTCGGAGGGAACGGGGAGCTGTTTTTT	CAISEFGGNGELFF
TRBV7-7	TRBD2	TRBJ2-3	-	TGTGCTAGCAGCCTCTATCCTAGCGGGGGGGCCGGCGGGATAGATACGCAGTATTTT	CASSLYPSGGAGGIDTQYF
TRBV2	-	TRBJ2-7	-	TGTGCCAGCAGTGATGACAGTCGAATCTACGAGCAGTACTTC	CASSDDSRIYEQYF
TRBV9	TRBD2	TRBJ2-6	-	TGTGCCAGCAGCGTAGCGTTTTGGGGAGCGGGGGGAAACTCTGGGGCCAACGTCCTGACTTTC	CASSVAFWGAGGNSGANVLTF
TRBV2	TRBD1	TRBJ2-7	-	TGTGCCAGCAGCGGGACAGGGGAGCGCGAGCAGTACTTC	CASSGTGEREQYF
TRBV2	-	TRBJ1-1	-	TGTGCCAGCAGCCTTCCCAAACAGGGGAACACTGAAGCTTTCTTT	CASSLPKQGNTEAFF
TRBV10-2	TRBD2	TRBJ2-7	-	TGCGCCAGCAGCCGGGAGGCCTACGAGCAGTACTTC	CASSREAYEQYF
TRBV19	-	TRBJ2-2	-	TGTGCCAGCCATGTGAGGCCGGGCACCGGGGAGCTGTTTTTT	CASHVRPGTGELFF
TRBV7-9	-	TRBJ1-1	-	TGTGCCAGCAGCCCCCGCGTGGGCTGGAACACTGAAGCTTTCTTT	CASSPRVGWNTEAFF
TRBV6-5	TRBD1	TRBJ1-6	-	TGTGCCAGCAGTCCAACCGGGACAGGGGATTCACCCCTCCACTTT	CASSPTGTGDSPLHF
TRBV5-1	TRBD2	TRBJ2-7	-	TGCGCCAGCAGCGAGCGGGGGGGGCTACAGCGGGACGAGCAGTACTTC	CASSERGGLQRDEQYF
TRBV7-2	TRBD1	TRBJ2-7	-	TGTGCCAGCAGCTTAGAGGGACAGGGGCCCTACGAGCAGTACTTC	CASSLEGQGPYEQYF
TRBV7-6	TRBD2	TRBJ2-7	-	TGTGCCAGCAGCTTAGGAGGCGGGAGCTACGAGCAGTACTTC	CASSLGGGSYEQYF
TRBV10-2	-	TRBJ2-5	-	TGCGCCAGCAGTGAAAGACAGAGGCTCGAGACCCAGTACTTC	CASSERQRLETQYF
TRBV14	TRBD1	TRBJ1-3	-	TGTGCCAGCAGCATCATTGGGACAGGACGATCTGGAAACACCATATATTTT	CASSIIGTGRSGNTIYF
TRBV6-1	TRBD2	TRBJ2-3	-	TGTGCCAGCAGTGAACCGGTAGCGGGAGGGGGCACAGATACGCAGTATTTT	CASSEPVAGGGTDTQYF
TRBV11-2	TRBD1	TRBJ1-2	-	TGTGCCAGCAGCTTACGACAGGGCCTAATCTATGGCTACACCTTC	CASSLRQGLIYGYTF
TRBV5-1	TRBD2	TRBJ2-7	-	TGCGCCAGCAGCTCACCTGGACTAGCGGGATACGAGCAGTACTTC	CASSSPGLAGYEQYF
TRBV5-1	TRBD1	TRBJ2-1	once	TGCGCCAGCAGTTCCACGACAGGGGGTTACAATGAGCAGTTCTTC	CASSSTTGGYNEQFF
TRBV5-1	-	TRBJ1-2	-	TGCGCCAGCAGTTACGACTCGGGACAAAGCTATGGCTACACCTTC	CASSYDSGQSYGYTF
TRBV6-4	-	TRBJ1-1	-	TGTGCCAGCAGTCCACAGGAGAACACTGAAGCTTTCTTT	CASSPQENTEAFF
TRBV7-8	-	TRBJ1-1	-	TGTGCCAGCAGCTTAGCGGGCCCCCGGGATCCTGAAGCTTTCTTT	CASSLAGPRDPEAFF
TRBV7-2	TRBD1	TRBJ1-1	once	TGTGCCAGCAGCTCCGACAGGGGGAACACTGAAGCTTTCTTT	CASSSDRGNTEAFF
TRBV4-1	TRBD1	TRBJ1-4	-	TGCGCCAGCAGCCGAGATGACAGGGGGCCTGAAAAACTGTTTTTT	CASSRDDRGPEKLFF
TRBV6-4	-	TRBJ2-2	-	TGTGCCAGCAGTATCCTAGCGTCCAACGGGGAGCTGTTTTTT	CASSILASNGELFF
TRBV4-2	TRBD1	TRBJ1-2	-	TGTGCCAGCAGCCAAGATCTGGGACAGGGGGCGGGTGGCTACACCTTC	CASSQDLGQGAGGYTF
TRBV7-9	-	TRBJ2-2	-	TGTGCCAGCAGCTCCGGACTATCCTCGAACACCGGGGAGCTGTTTTTT	CASSSGLSSNTGELFF
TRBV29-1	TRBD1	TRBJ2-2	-	TGCAGCGTTGGGCAGGGGGTGAACACCGGGGAGCTGTTTTTT	CSVGQGVNTGELFF
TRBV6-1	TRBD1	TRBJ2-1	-	TGTGCCAGCAGTGATAGGGACAGGGAATACAATGAGCAGTTCTTC	CASSDRDREYNEQFF
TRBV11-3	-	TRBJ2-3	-	TGTGCCAGCAGCATAGGGAGAACCACAGATACGCAGTATTTT	CASSIGRTTDTQYF
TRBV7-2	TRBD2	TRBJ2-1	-	TGTGCCAGCAGCTTCAAAGGGACTAGCGGGGGAAATAGAAAGCAGTTCTTC	CASSFKGTSGGNRKQFF
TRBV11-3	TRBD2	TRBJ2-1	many	TGTGCCAGCAGCCCGGGACTAGCGGGAGGGTTGTCCTACAATGAGCAGTTCTTC	CASSPGLAGGLSYNEQFF
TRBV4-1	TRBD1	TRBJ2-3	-	TGCGCCAGCTCGACAGGGGGCACAGATACGCAGTATTTT	CASSTGGTDTQYF